This T cell receptor (beta chain) emerged from a study of post-analysis software for immune sequencing data. About the research overall: Recorded disease courses covered relapsing-remitting, secondary progressive and progressive-relapsing multiple sclerosis. Some patients had no subtype annotation. Study-wide results and limits: For normalized Chao1 diversity, multiple sclerosis patients scored significantly lower than controls did. Analysis by F measure revealed that same-batch samples clustered strongly together. A handful of TRBV segments were significantly more frequent in patients than in controls. TRBV5-6, TRBV5-1 and TRBV20-1 were among these segments.

This clonotype was recorded a few times. Its antigen remains unknown. This CDR3 region has 16 residues. V gave up 4 bases and J gave up 13 bases; unmatched junction bases: 16. Germline CDR1 reads MNHEY; CDR2 reads SMNVEV (reference sequence). cDNA libraries of TCR beta carried unique molecular identifiers. There were roughly 1 to 11 million T cells, and roughly 0.5 million cDNA molecules came from them. TCRdb re-derived calls from the PCR reads in MiXCR, one entry per CDR3 protein. This repertoire shows about 770,000 distinct CDR3 sequences, around 42% found once; its top ten account for roughly 5%. This chain joins TRBV27 and TRBJ2-4, with 10 positions matching TRBD2. The TCR was taken from a girl aged 5-17 years with multiple sclerosis. Sequenced sample: blood. The CDR3 DNA sequence: TGTGCCAGCAGTTCCCCCCCTAGCGGGGGTTTCCGGGAGCAGTACTTC. Residues: CASSSPPSGGFREQYF.